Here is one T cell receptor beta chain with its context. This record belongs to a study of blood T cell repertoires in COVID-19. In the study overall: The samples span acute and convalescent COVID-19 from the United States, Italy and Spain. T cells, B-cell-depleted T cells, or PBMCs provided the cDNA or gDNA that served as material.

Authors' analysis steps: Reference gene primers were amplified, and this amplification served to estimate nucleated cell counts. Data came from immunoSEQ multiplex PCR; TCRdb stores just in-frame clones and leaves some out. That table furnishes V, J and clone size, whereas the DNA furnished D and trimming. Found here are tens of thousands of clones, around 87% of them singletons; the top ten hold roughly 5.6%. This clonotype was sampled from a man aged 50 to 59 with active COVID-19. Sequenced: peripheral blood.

DNA of the CDR3: TGCAGCGTTAACGATCGGTCCTACAATGAGCAGTTCTTC. Its protein product is CSVNDRSYNEQFF. The chain couples TRBV29-1 to TRBJ2-1, with D hard to call. The ends were cut back, 5 bases at V and 1 base at J, with 9 bases in the middle. The CDR3 sequence is 13 residues long. Germline V gene sequence: CDR1 SQVTM, CDR2 ANQGSEA.